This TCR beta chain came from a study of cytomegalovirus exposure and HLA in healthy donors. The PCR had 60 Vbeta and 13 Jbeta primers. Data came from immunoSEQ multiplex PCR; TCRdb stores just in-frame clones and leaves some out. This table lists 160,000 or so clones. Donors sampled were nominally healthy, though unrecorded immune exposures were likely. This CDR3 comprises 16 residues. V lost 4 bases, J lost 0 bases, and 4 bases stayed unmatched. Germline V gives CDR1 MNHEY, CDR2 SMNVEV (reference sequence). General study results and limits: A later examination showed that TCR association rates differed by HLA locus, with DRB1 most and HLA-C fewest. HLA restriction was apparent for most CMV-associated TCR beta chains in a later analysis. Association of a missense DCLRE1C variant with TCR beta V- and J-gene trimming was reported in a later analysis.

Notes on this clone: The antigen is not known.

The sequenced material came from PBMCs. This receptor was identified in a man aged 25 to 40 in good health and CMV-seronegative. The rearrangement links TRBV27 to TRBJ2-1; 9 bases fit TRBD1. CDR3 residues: CASSSRTGVSYNEQFF. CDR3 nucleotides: TGTGCCAGCAGTTCCCGGACAGGGGTCTCCTACAATGAGCAGTTCTTC.